This TCR beta chain originates from a study of T-cell reconstitution after alpha-beta-depleted transplantation in children listed by TCRdb under 2016. With respect to the entire study: The study quantitatively tracked T-cell immune reconstitution after TCRalphabeta/CD19-depleted allogeneic hematopoietic cell transplantation in children using TCR repertoire profiling. Paper-wide results and their limitations: The high TCRbeta diversity at day 60 in some patients was ascribed to recipient T cells and intrathymic progenitors that had survived conditioning. Over the following months the frequencies of hyperexpanded clones went down, and after one year T-cell counts and TCRbeta diversity were mostly credited to newly produced T cells. The apparently early recovery of alphabetaT-cell counts about two months after transplant reportedly depended on only several hundred rapidly expanded clones that came from non-depleted graft cells.

Comments on this clonotype: It lacks a known antigen. No per-base quality is available; no much larger clone lies one base away.

Libraries were prepared through PCR. Reads for this sample came from an Illumina HiSeq 2500. To normalize quantification of the TCRbeta repertoire, the TCR libraries were built with molecular barcoding that relied on unique molecular identifiers. TCRdb trimmed the raw reads at Q25, called clones with MiXCR and kept productive beta chains. Rows matching on CDR3 protein sequence are summarized as one entry with the most common DNA and genes. This sample lists approximately 85,000 distinct CDR3 sequences; about 14% were detected once. The ten largest account for around 19% of the sample. The CDR3 starts with the cysteine, ends with the phenylalanine, and has 14 residues. Left in the record is the CDR3 DNA by itself, 42 bases read in frame from the first base. V ends up 3 bases short and J 6 bases short, with an unmatched junction base count of 5. Per the publication, the treatment or condition label means: allogeneic hematopoietic cell transplantation with graft depleted of TCRalphabeta T cells and CD19 B cells. TCRalphabeta/CD19-depleted allogeneic hematopoietic cell grafts were given to the transplant recipients, all of whom were children.

This TCR came from a male patient aged 2-15 years who had a stem cell transplant for acute lymphoblastic leukemia, so the T cells may come from the graft donor. This specimen consisted of PBMCs, mostly from graft donor cells, obtained 180 days after TCRalphabeta/CD19-depleted stem cell transplant. The rearrangement joined TRBV12-3 or TRBV12-4 to TRBJ2-5, with 9 bases matching TRBD1. The CDR3 in this case is CASSFRTGEQTQYF. In nucleotide form, the sequence is TGTGCCAGCAGTTTTCGGACAGGGGAACAGACCCAGTACTTC.